This T cell receptor (beta chain) was captured in a study of OX40 agonist ivuxolimab in advanced cancers. The assay was immunoSEQ multiplex PCR, and TCRdb's table has in-frame clones only and misses some. The sample includes 26,000 or so clones, around 84% of them seen just once. CDR1 MNHNS and CDR2 SASEGT come from the germline V gene. There are 14 residues in the CDR3. V lost 4 bases and J 2 bases, leaving 11 bases between the germline ends. The receptor's source is an adult with an advanced solid tumor such as melanoma, head and neck, liver or kidney cancer. The chain is built from TRBV6-1 and TRBJ1-1; D remains ambiguous. The sequencing here drew on CD4+ or CD8+ T cells sorted from blood, taken in a trial of the OX40 agonist ivuxolimab. The CDR3 sequence is CASSAPQRNTEAFF. CDR3 in DNA: TGTGCCAGCAGTGCCCCGCAGAGAAACACTGAAGCTTTCTTT.